The 30 T cell receptor beta chains in this list originate from one sample, sequenced in a study of T-cell memory formation after mild COVID-19. TCRdb re-derived calls from the 5' RACE reads in MiXCR, one entry per CDR3 protein. This sample has 400,000 to 500,000 distinct CDR3 sequences, with 20% to 25% found just once. The sequencing sample was made of PBMCs or a T cell subset sorted from them (not recorded which). All receptors come from an adult woman who had mild COVID-19 (a few samples of this study predate the infection). Cell type and time point are not known.

This clonotype occurred a few times. The gene calls are TRBV7-2 and TRBJ1-1; D unresolved. The germline V and J ends were trimmed by 3 bases and 5 bases, with 28 bases remaining between them. CDR1 and CDR2 from the germline V gene are SGHTA and FQGNSA. The CDR3 extends over 19 amino acids. This CDR3 reads CASSLVYWGGNRMGTEAFF. The CDR3 DNA follows: TGTGCCAGCAGCTTGGTGTATTGGGGAGGAAACCGAATGGGGACTGAAGCTTTCTTT.

This clonotype was seen just once. The V and J genes are TRBV11-2 and TRBJ2-3; either TRBD1 or TRBD2 may fit D (5 bases each). With 0 bases removed from V and 1 base from J, the gap between germline ends came to 14 bases. Germline values: CDR1 SGHAT, CDR2 FQNNGV. CDR3 length: 17 residues. DNA for the CDR3: TGTGCCAGCAGCTTAGATGTGGGGGTGGTGGGCACAGATACGCAGTATTTT. Protein product: CASSLDVGVVGTDTQYF.

A few counts support this clonotype. The chain uses TRBV5-1 and TRBJ2-3; 11 bases line up with TRBD2. CDR3 size: 17 residues. With 4 bases clipped from V and 8 bases from J, the junction kept 15 bases outside the gene matches. Per the germline V gene, CDR1 is SGHRS and CDR2 is YFSETQ. Here the CDR3 DNA reads TGCGCCAGCAGCCCCCACGGCACTAGCGGGGGAGGTGGTACGCAGTATTTT. This encodes CASSPHGTSGGGGTQYF.

The chain couples TRBV20-1 to TRBJ2-7; D possibly corresponds to TRBD2 (6 bases). V was clipped by 6 bases and J by 2 bases, with 11 bases between them. CDR1 and CDR2 (germline): DFQATT, SNEGSKA (reference sequence). The CDR3 sequence is 12 residues long. The CDR3 reads CSATWGAYEQYF. In DNA form, the CDR3 reads TGCAGTGCCACTTGGGGGGCCTACGAGCAGTACTTC.

This clonotype was seen only a few times. The CDR3 protein is CASSYVYSTDTQYF. DNA for the CDR3: TGTGCCAGCAGTTACGTATATAGCACAGATACGCAGTATTTT. The chain has TRBV6-5 and TRBJ2-3; D is unresolved. V lost 2 bases and J 0 bases, leaving 6 bases between the germline ends. Germline loops: CDR1 MNHEY, CDR2 SVGAGI. This CDR3 is 14 amino acids long.

The genes are TRBV18 and TRBJ1-2, with unresolved D. V lost 5 bases, J lost 2 bases, and 18 bases lay in between. This CDR3 comprises 16 residues. CDR1 is KGHSH and CDR2 is LQKENI in the germline V gene. CDR3 sequence: CASSSLMRAPNYGYTF. The CDR3 DNA reads as TGTGCCAGCTCAAGTTTGATGCGCGCGCCGAACTATGGCTACACCTTC.

This clonotype has just a few counts. The V gene is TRBV29-1, the J gene TRBJ2-5; 7 positions match TRBD1. The germline CDR1 and CDR2 sequences are SQVTM and ANQGSEA. Trimming at V came to 4 bases and at J to 4 bases, leaving 15 bases not matched to a gene. This CDR3 is 16 amino acids long. CDR3 DNA: TGCAGCGTTGTAGATTCCGGGACAGACGTAGGAGAGACCCAGTACTTC. Its translation: CSVVDSGTDVGETQYF.

This chain joins TRBV12-3 or TRBV12-4 and TRBJ2-5, with 9 bases aligning to TRBD2. CDR3 size: 16 residues. With V trimmed by 3 bases and J by 5 bases, 10 bases remained unmatched. This chain's CDR3 is CASSLGAGGPLETQYF. The CDR3 DNA follows: TGTGCCAGCAGTTTGGGGGCGGGGGGGCCTTTGGAGACCCAGTACTTC.

This clonotype was counted ten times or more. The V call is TRBV2, the J call TRBJ2-6, with D maybe TRBD1 (5 bases). This CDR3 has 15 amino acids. Germline V gene sequence: CDR1 SNHLY, CDR2 FYNNEI. Trimming cost V 6 bases and J 1 base, with 10 bases left between them. The CDR3 coding sequence is TGTGCCAGCAGCCCCAGGGTTTCTGGGGCCAACGTCCTGACTTTC. It specifies CASSPRVSGANVLTF.

This chain joins TRBV5-1 and TRBJ1-5; 7 nucleotides line up with TRBD1. Trimming took 7 bases from V and 6 from J; bases not matched to a gene: 7. The CDR3 contains 13 residues. Germline CDR1 SGHRS, CDR2 YFSETQ. Here the CDR3 reads CASRDRPGQPQHF. The CDR3 DNA reads TGCGCCAGCCGGGACAGACCCGGTCAGCCCCAGCATTTT. Full variable domain (missing parts from reference TRBV5-1 and TRBJ1-5): KAGVTQTPRYLIKTRGQQVTLSCSPISGHRSVSWYQQTPGQGLQFLFEYFSETQRNKGNFPGRFSGRQFSNSRSEMNVSTLELGDSALYLCASRDRPGQPQHFGDGTRLSIL.

The gene calls are TRBV11-3 and TRBJ1-1; D remains ambiguous. The CDR3 has 13 residues. The V gene's germline CDR1 is SGHNT and CDR2 YENEEA. Between the trimmed V and J ends, which lost 5 bases and 6 bases, there was a span of 13 bases. In DNA, the CDR3 is TGTGCCAGCAGCCCCGACTTTCGTTCTGAAGCTTTCTTT. This translates into CASSPDFRSEAFF.

This clonotype occurred a few times. The chain combines TRBV12-3 or TRBV12-4 with TRBJ1-2; 12 bases align to TRBD1. The CDR3 spans 15 residues. V was pared by 6 bases and J by 2 bases, with 4 bases of the junction left unmatched. The CDR3 sequence is CASSGTGGGNYGYTF. The CDR3 DNA sequence: TGTGCCAGCAGCGGGACAGGGGGCGGAAACTATGGCTACACCTTC.

The table lists this clonotype with a few counts. The rearrangement uses TRBV5-6 and TRBJ2-7, with 10 bases matching TRBD2. The ends lost 0 bases at V and 2 bases at J; junction bases unmatched: 2. Germline loops: CDR1 SGHDT, CDR2 YYEEEE. This CDR3 region has 15 residues. The CDR3 sequence: CASSLGAGGPYEQYF. CDR3 nucleotide sequence: TGTGCCAGCAGCTTGGGAGCGGGAGGGCCCTACGAGCAGTACTTC.

V and J are TRBV29-1 and TRBJ2-5; possible D gene TRBD1, 5 bases. This CDR3 has 12 residues. The germline V gene encodes CDR1 SQVTM and CDR2 ANQGSEA. Trimming stripped 4 bases from V and 7 bases from J, with 13 bases between. This CDR3 reads CSVGRGKGTQYF. The CDR3 DNA sequence: TGCAGCGTTGGAAGGGGAAAAGGGACCCAGTACTTC.

A few counts support this clonotype. The chain is built from TRBV5-8 and TRBJ2-5; D perhaps matches TRBD2 (7 bases). The V gene's germline CDR1 is SGHTS and CDR2 YDEGEE. The CDR3 loop spans 15 amino acids. Trimming cost V 4 bases and J 4 bases, with 17 bases left between them. The CDR3 nucleotides read TGTGCCAGCAGCGGCGGGGGCAGGGAGCCAGAGACCCAGTACTTC. Its translation is CASSGGGREPETQYF.

This clonotype was counted between two and nine times. The chain uses TRBV5-1 and TRBJ2-7; D is possibly TRBD2 (6 bases). Germline loops: CDR1 SGHRS, CDR2 YFSETQ. The CDR3 spans 14 residues. Between the trimmed V and J ends, which lost 0 bases and 5 bases, there was a span of 12 bases. The CDR3 spells CASSLVAGPHEQYF. The CDR3 DNA follows: TGCGCCAGCAGCTTGGTGGCGGGGCCCCACGAGCAGTACTTC.

As to this clonotype: This sequence is one base from a far larger clone and is likely a read error. The chain is built from TRBV6-2 or TRBV6-3 and TRBJ2-7; a weak D match, TRBD1 (5 bases). The CDR3 has 11 residues. Trimming stripped 9 bases from V and 3 bases from J, with 9 bases between. Germline V lookup: CDR1 MNHEY, CDR2 SVGEGT. The CDR3 DNA is TGTGCCAGGAGTAGGGGCTACGAGCAGTACTTC. Translated: CARSRGYEQYF.

This clonotype was seen only a few times. The chain uses TRBV10-3 and TRBJ2-7; TRBD1 agrees at 10 bases. The CDR3 covers 16 residues. Looked up from germline, CDR1 is ENHRY and CDR2 is SYGVKD. Losses at the gene ends were 5 bases for V and 0 bases for J; bases not matched to a gene: 7. CDR3 sequence: CAISRSGTGDSYEQYF. The CDR3 DNA follows: TGTGCCATCAGTAGAAGCGGGACAGGGGACTCCTACGAGCAGTACTTC.

This clonotype has just a few counts. The rearrangement joins TRBV4-2 to TRBJ2-7; 12 bases match TRBD2. CDR3 size: 15 residues. Germline V CDR1 and CDR2: LGHNA, YNFKEQ. With 0 bases clipped from V and 9 bases from J, the junction kept 6 bases outside the gene matches. The CDR3 loop reads CASSQEPLAGGGQYF. CDR3 nucleotide sequence: TGTGCCAGCAGCCAAGAGCCACTAGCGGGAGGCGGGCAGTACTTC.

This clonotype occurred a few times. The CDR3 DNA reads as TGTGCCAGCAGCCCCGGGACAGGGATTATCACTGAAGCTTTCTTT. The encoded protein is CASSPGTGIITEAFF. The chain recombines TRBV2 with TRBJ1-1; TRBD1 aligns across 9 bases. Per the germline V gene, CDR1 is SNHLY and CDR2 is FYNNEI. After removal of 6 bases from V and 4 bases from J, the junction contained 9 bases not matched to a gene. The CDR3 is made up of 15 amino acids.

This chain uses TRBV12-3 or TRBV12-4 with TRBJ1-1; 9 bases match TRBD1. V dropped 4 bases and J dropped 9; count of bases not matched to a gene: 6. The CDR3 sequence is 13 residues long. The CDR3, as DNA: TGTGCCAGCAGTTCTGGGACAGGGAAAAAAGCTTTCTTT. Translation gives CASSSGTGKKAFF.

This sequence joins TRBV5-3 and TRBJ2-1; TRBD2 agrees at 9 bases. TRBV5-3 falls under the ORF class, with uncertain function. The trim removed 1 base at V and 15 bases at J, leaving 11 bases unmatched. CDR3 length: 14 residues. The CDR3 DNA is TGTGCCAGAAGCTTGAGGGCTAGCGGGACTGAAGGGTTCTTC. This codes for CARSLRASGTEGFF.

The J gene is TRBJ2-7, the V gene TRBV29-1, with 9 bases identical to TRBD1. The length of the CDR3 is 15 residues. V lost 4 bases and J lost 4; bases outside the gene matches: 11. The V gene's germline CDR1 is SQVTM and CDR2 ANQGSEA. The CDR3 bases are TGCAGCGTTGTGGGGTCCCGGACAGGGGAGTACGAGCAGTACTTC. Protein product: CSVVGSRTGEYEQYF.

V and J are TRBV15 and TRBJ1-4, with unresolved D. With 5 bases removed from V and 0 bases from J, the gap between germline ends came to 13 bases. Germline CDR1 reads LNHNV; CDR2 reads YYDKDF (reference sequence). There are 16 residues in the CDR3. CDR3 sequence (DNA): TGTGCCACCAGCGCAGGCTCTGGGCCAACTAATGAAAAACTGTTTTTT. Translating it yields CATSAGSGPTNEKLFF. Using reference TRBV15 and TRBJ1-4 for the parts outside the CDR3, the full variable domain is DAMVIQNPRYQVTQFGKPVTLSCSQTLNHNVMYWYQQKSSQAPKLLFHYYDKDFNNEADTPDNFQSRRPNTSFCFLDIRSPGLGDTAMYLCATSAGSGPTNEKLFFGSGTQLSVL.

This clonotype was seen a few times. The genes are TRBV7-2 and TRBJ2-2, with 10 bases that match TRBD2. Germline V gene lookup returns CDR1 SGHTA and CDR2 FQGNSA. The CDR3 covers 18 residues. V trimming: 2 bases; J trimming: 5 bases; junction bases outside the gene matches: 11. DNA for the CDR3: TGTGCCAGCAGCTTACCCGGGGTAGCGGGAGGAAGAACCGGGGAGCTGTTTTTT. Its translation: CASSLPGVAGGRTGELFF.

This clonotype has only a few counts. The genes are TRBV5-6 and TRBJ2-7, with D perhaps TRBD2 (5 bases). This CDR3 contains 12 residues. V was pared by 7 bases and J by 3 bases, with 11 bases between. The V gene's germline CDR1 is SGHDT and CDR2 YYEEEE. CDR3 protein: CASAPAGYEQYF. For the CDR3, the DNA is TGTGCCAGCGCCCCCGCGGGCTACGAGCAGTACTTC. Full variable domain (rest looked up from reference TRBV5-6 and TRBJ2-7): DAGVTQSPTHLIKTRGQQVTLRCSPKSGHDTVSWYQQALGQGPQFIFQYYEEEERQRGNFPDRFSGHQFPNYSSELNVNALLLGDSALYLCASAPAGYEQYFGPGTRLTVT.

By share, this clonotype counts as medium-sized. The rearrangement links TRBV6-1 to TRBJ2-2; TRBD1 matches 7 bases. The junction had 3 bases not matched to a gene; V was cut back by 2 bases and J by 0 bases. This CDR3 comprises 16 residues. Germline V gene sequence: CDR1 MNHNS, CDR2 SASEGT. Here the CDR3 DNA reads TGTGCCAGCAGTGAAAGAGGGGGCGCGAACACCGGGGAGCTGTTTTTT. The encoded protein is CASSERGGANTGELFF.

The chain uses TRBV6-1 and TRBJ2-1, with 7 bases that match TRBD1. CDR1 is MNHNS and CDR2 is SASEGT in the germline V gene. Losses at the gene ends were 5 bases for V and 7 bases for J; bases not matched to a gene: 8. The CDR3 consists of 14 residues. CDR3 coding DNA: TGTGCCAGCAGTTATCCGACAGGGTGGAATGAGCAGTTCTTC. This sequence encodes CASSYPTGWNEQFF.

Written as DNA, the CDR3 is TGCAGTGCTAGACCCTGGGGGACCTCGCGCGGTGGAAAACTGTTTTTT. Translating gives CSARPWGTSRGGKLFF. The chain employs TRBV20-1 and TRBJ1-4; perhaps TRBD1 as D (5 bases). V was cut by 2 bases and J by 10 bases, with 23 bases left in between. The CDR3 contains 16 residues. Germline assignment: CDR1 DFQATT and CDR2 SNEGSKA (reference sequence).

A few counts support this clonotype. The chain employs TRBV20-1 and TRBJ2-5, with 15 positions matching TRBD2. V shed 3 bases and J 4 bases; nucleotides not matched to a gene: 15. The V gene's germline CDR1 is DFQATT and CDR2 SNEGSKA (reference sequence). The CDR3 covers 19 residues. This CDR3 is CSARGTSGRPRGWGETQYF. CDR3 DNA: TGCAGTGCTAGGGGGACTAGCGGGAGGCCCCGGGGTTGGGGAGAGACCCAGTACTTC.